These 7 T cell receptor beta chains were sequenced from one sample in a study of blood T cells in healthy people across ages (dated by TCRdb to the mid-2010s). Libraries came from 5' RACE. The listed sequencing device is Illumina HiSeq 2500. A second PCR of about 6 to 12 cycles was performed with a sample-barcoded 5' primer and a J-beta primer mix. The public reads were quality trimmed at Q25 with fastp and then assembled into clones with MiXCR by TCRdb, keeping productive beta chains. Merged by CDR3 protein, the rows form single entries marked with the most common genes and DNA. The sample table shows around 320,000 distinct CDR3 sequences, and less than 30% are seen once. The ten largest make up over 25% of the sample. Material: blood. Source of these receptors: a woman between 65 and 79 years old in good health.

This clonotype was counted between two and nine times. The V call is TRBV11-2, the J call TRBJ2-1; possible D gene TRBD2, 5 bases. V was clipped by 5 bases and J by 4 bases, with 18 bases between them. Germline V CDR1 and CDR2: SGHAT, FQNNGV. The CDR3 is 16 residues long. The CDR3 DNA reads as TGTGCCAGCAGCATTACCGGGATGATCCTGTACAATGAGCAGTTCTTC. Translation gives CASSITGMILYNEQFF.

The J gene is TRBJ2-3, the V gene TRBV28, with unresolved D. In germline, CDR1 is MDHEN, CDR2 SYDVKM. This CDR3 is built from 14 residues. Deletions cut 7 bases from V and 10 bases from J, with 21 bases between. CDR3 bases: TGTGCCAGCACCCTCTTACTGGATGGCCACCCGCAGTATTTT. Protein product: CASTLLLDGHPQYF. Drawing the rest from reference TRBV28 and TRBJ2-3, the complete variable domain is DVKVTQSSRYLVKRTGEKVFLECVQDMDHENMFWYRQDPGLGLRLIYFSYDVKMKEKGDIPEGYSVSREKKERFSLILESASTNQTSMYLCASTLLLDGHPQYFGPGTRLTVL.

This clonotype occurred a few times. The chain is built from TRBV20-1 and TRBJ2-1; D is unclear. The DNA end is a closer match to TRBJ2-5, so the J assignment may be wrong. This CDR3 comprises 13 residues. Germline V lookup: CDR1 DFQATT, CDR2 SNEGSKA (reference sequence). The chain's CDR3 is CSASSPVKETQYF. The CDR3 DNA follows: TGCAGTGCTAGTTCCCCAGTAAAAGAGACCCAGTACTTC.

This clonotype was detected a few times. J is TRBJ2-3 and V is TRBV7-9, with TRBD2 matching over 8 bases. Germline V CDR1 and CDR2: SEHNR, FQNEAQ (reference sequence). The CDR3 has 16 residues. With V trimmed by 6 bases and J by 6 bases, 14 bases remained unmatched. The CDR3 protein is CASSRQGTSHADTQYF. The CDR3 nucleotides are TGTGCCAGCAGTCGTCAAGGGACTAGTCACGCGGATACGCAGTATTTT.

In the case of this clonotype: At one end, the junction sequence differs from germline, possibly due to a read error. The chain employs TRBV28 and TRBJ2-3; 14 positions agree with TRBD2. Germline V gene data show CDR1 as MDHEN and CDR2 as SYDVKM. The CDR3 consists of 17 residues. The CDR3 DNA reads TGTGCCATCAGTGGACTAGCGGGAGGTCCGGGCGGGGATACGCAGTATTTT. Protein: CAISGLAGGPGGDTQYF.

V gene TRBV4-1 combines with J gene TRBJ2-7; tentative D call: TRBD2 (5 bases). CDR3 length: 15 amino acids. The V end was cut by 0 bases, the J end by 0 bases, with 9 bases between. Germline V gene data show CDR1 as MGHRA and CDR2 as YSYEKL. The DNA of the CDR3 is TGCGCCAGCAGCCAAGAGAGGGTAAGCTCCTACGAGCAGTACTTC. This codes for CASSQERVSSYEQYF.

The genes are TRBV15 and TRBJ2-1; D tentatively reads TRBD1 or TRBD2 (6 bases each). Trimming took 7 bases from V and 4 from J, leaving 14 bases between them. CDR3 length equals 14 residues. CDR1 and CDR2 from the germline V gene are LNHNV and YYDKDF (reference sequence). Here the CDR3 DNA reads TGTGCCACCACGAGGGGGGAGAGGTACAATGAGCAGTTCTTC. Its protein product is CATTRGERYNEQFF.